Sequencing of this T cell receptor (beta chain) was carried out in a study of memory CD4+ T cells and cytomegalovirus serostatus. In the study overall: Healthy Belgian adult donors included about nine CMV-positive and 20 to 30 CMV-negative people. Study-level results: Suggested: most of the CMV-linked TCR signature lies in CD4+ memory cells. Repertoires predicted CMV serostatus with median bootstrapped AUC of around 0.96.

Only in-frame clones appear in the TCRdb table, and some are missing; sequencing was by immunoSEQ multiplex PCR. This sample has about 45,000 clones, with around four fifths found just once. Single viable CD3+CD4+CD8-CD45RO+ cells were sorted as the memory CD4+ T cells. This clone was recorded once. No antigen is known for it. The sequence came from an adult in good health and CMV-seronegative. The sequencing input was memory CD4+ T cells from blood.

CDR3 nucleotides: TGTGCCAGCAGCGCCCGGGGACAGGGGAACACTGAAGCTTTCTTT. Translating gives CASSARGQGNTEAFF. The rearrangement uses TRBV9 and TRBJ1-1; 9 bases are shared with TRBD1. This CDR3 region has 15 residues. CDR1 and CDR2 (germline): SGDLS, YYNGEE. Trimming cost V 3 bases and J 1 base; bases outside gene matches: 4.